This entry lists 4 T cell receptor beta chains sequenced from one sample in a study of CD8 T cells in Susac syndrome. cDNA came from roughly 0.53 to 1 ug RNA primed by random hexamers. In TCRdb, the immunoSEQ multiplex PCR reads were re-called with MiXCR into one record per CDR3 protein. The table records some 99,000 distinct CDR3 sequences, roughly 94% of them present only once. The sequenced material came from CD4+ T cells from PBMCs. All receptors come from a human donor with Susac syndrome.

The gene calls are TRBV7-2 and TRBJ1-1; D call uncertain. Germline V gives CDR1 SGHTA, CDR2 FQGNSA. The CDR3 length is 16 residues. Trimming removed 5 bases at V and 0 bases at J, with 16 bases between. The CDR3 reads CASSPQDSQMNTEAFF. The CDR3 bases are TGTGCCAGCAGCCCCCAGGATTCGCAGATGAACACTGAAGCTTTCTTT.

The rearrangement uses TRBV2 and TRBJ1-5; D unclear. The V gene's germline CDR1 is SNHLY and CDR2 FYNNEI. V dropped 6 bases and J dropped 0 bases, with 9 bases sitting between them. The CDR3 runs to 14 residues. CDR3 coding DNA: TGTGCCAGCAGCCGATCCAATAGCAATCAGCCCCAGCATTTT. It encodes CASSRSNSNQPQHF.

This clonotype turned up a few times. The V call is TRBV29-1, the J call TRBJ2-5; TRBD1 might be the D (5 bases). The length of the CDR3 is 13 residues. Germline V gene lookup returns CDR1 SQVTM and CDR2 ANQGSEA. The germline V and J ends were trimmed by 4 bases and 0 bases, with 9 bases remaining between them. The CDR3 DNA is TGCAGCGTTGGACAGTCGTACCAAGAGACCCAGTACTTC. It codes for CSVGQSYQETQYF. Looking up the rest from reference TRBV29-1 and TRBJ2-5 gives the full variable domain: SAVISQKPSRDICQRGTSLTIQCQVDSQVTMMFWYRQQPGQSLTLIATANQGSEATYESGFVIDKFPISRPNLTFSTLTVSNMSPEDSSIYLCSVGQSYQETQYFGPGTRLLVL.

The chain is built from TRBV6-5 and TRBJ2-3; D gene unclear. The CDR3 runs to 18 residues. The germline CDR1 and CDR2 sequences are MNHEY and SVGAGI. V lost 0 bases to trimming and J lost 0 bases, with 16 bases between them. DNA of the CDR3: TGTGCCAGCAGTTACTCGACGGTCGGCAAGGGTAGCACAGATACGCAGTATTTT. This codes for CASSYSTVGKGSTDTQYF.